A single sample is the source of the 20 T cell receptor beta chains below, sequenced in a study of blood T cell repertoires in COVID-19. Some clones are missing from TCRdb's copy, which holds only in-frame ones; the method was immunoSEQ multiplex PCR. The repertoire holds approximately 36,000 clones, with 90% as singletons. Source material: peripheral blood. Receptors originate from a man in his sixties with active or convalescent COVID-19.

This chain links TRBV3-1 (or the pseudogene TRBV3-2) with TRBJ2-5; perhaps TRBD1 as D (5 bases). The germline V gene encodes CDR1 LGHDT and CDR2 YNNKEL (reference sequence). The CDR3 spans 13 residues. V shed 6 bases and J shed 7 bases, with 15 bases lying between them. CDR3 nucleotide sequence: TGTGCCAGCAGTACTGGACAACTGGGGACCCAGTACTTC. This codes for CASSTGQLGTQYF.

This clone was seen only once. The chain links TRBV29-1 to TRBJ2-1; 7 bases align to TRBD2. The V and J ends lost 8 bases and 3 bases, in that order; junction bases with no gene match: 7. This CDR3 region has 13 residues. CDR1 is SQVTM, CDR2 ANQGSEA, per germline. In DNA form, the CDR3 reads TGCAGCCACGGGCGCGGGAGCTACAATGAGCAGTTCTTC. Translating gives CSHGRGSYNEQFF.

The chain recombines TRBV5-1 with TRBJ1-1; 7 bases match TRBD1. Trimming took 3 bases from V and 4 from J; bases not matched to a gene: 6. Germline assignment: CDR1 SGHRS and CDR2 YFSETQ. The CDR3 spans 14 residues. The CDR3 coding sequence is TGCGCCAGCAGCTCTGACAGGGTTACCACTGAAGCTTTCTTT. It translates to CASSSDRVTTEAFF.

This clone was observed a single time. This chain connects TRBV5-4 to TRBJ1-1; TRBD1 might be the D (6 bases). Germline lookup yields CDR1 SGHNT and CDR2 YYREEE (reference sequence). V gave up 7 bases and J gave up 7 bases, with 14 bases separating them. The CDR3 has 12 amino acids. This CDR3 is CASRQGRGEAFF. CDR3 bases: TGTGCCAGCCGTCAGGGGCGAGGTGAAGCTTTCTTT.

This clone occurred once. The V gene is TRBV29-1, the J gene TRBJ2-7; 11 bases match TRBD2. The length of the CDR3 is 14 residues. Germline V CDR1 and CDR2: SQVTM, ANQGSEA. V lost 4 bases and J lost 3; bases outside the gene matches: 5. The DNA for the CDR3 is TGCAGCGTTGCCGGGACTAGCGGAAACTACGAGCAGTACTTC. Its translation: CSVAGTSGNYEQYF.

The chain uses TRBV29-1 and TRBJ1-4; unclear D gene. Trimming took 4 bases from V and 7 from J, leaving 7 bases between them. This CDR3 contains 11 residues. Germline V lookup: CDR1 SQVTM, CDR2 ANQGSEA. As DNA, the CDR3 is TGCAGCGTTGCCCGAGGTGAAAAACTGTTTTTT. Protein product: CSVARGEKLFF.

The gene calls are TRBV7-2 and TRBJ2-2; 8 bases line up with TRBD1. CDR1 is SGHTA and CDR2 is FQGNSA in the germline V gene. Unmatched junction bases numbered 8, after V lost 1 base and J lost 4 bases. The CDR3 has 17 residues. CDR3 sequence reads: CASSLDPGGSGTGELFF. CDR3 nucleotides: TGTGCCAGCAGCTTAGACCCAGGGGGCAGCGGCACCGGGGAGCTGTTTTTT.

This rearrangement joins TRBV7-9 to TRBJ1-1; D might be TRBD1 (6 bases). The CDR3 has 13 amino acids. V was cut by 5 bases and J by 4 bases, with 11 bases left in between. Germline V lookup: CDR1 SEHNR, CDR2 FQNEAQ (reference sequence). CDR3 sequence reads: CASSHTGLTEAFF. The CDR3 bases are TGTGCCAGCAGCCATACAGGGCTCACTGAAGCTTTCTTT.

The V and J genes are TRBV7-9 and TRBJ1-1; no clear D gene. V was trimmed by 5 bases and J by 4 bases, leaving 11 bases between them. The CDR3 covers 13 residues. Germline CDR1 reads SEHNR; CDR2 reads FQNEAQ (reference sequence). CDR3 region: CASSASGGTEAFF. CDR3 bases: TGTGCCAGCAGCGCTTCCGGAGGCACTGAAGCTTTCTTT.

The CDR3 DNA sequence: TGTGCCAGCAGGCCAGGGGGCGAGGCTGGGGCCAACGTCCTGACTTTC. It yields the protein CASRPGGEAGANVLTF. The chain uses TRBV28 and TRBJ2-6, with 8 nucleotides matching TRBD1. Germline V gives CDR1 MDHEN, CDR2 SYDVKM. The CDR3 loop spans 16 amino acids. The V gene end was trimmed by 6 bases and the J gene end by 2 bases; junction bases not matched to a gene: 6.

The chain joins TRBV9 to TRBJ2-5; no firm D call. Germline V CDR1 and CDR2: SGDLS, YYNGEE. V was clipped by 4 bases and J by 5 bases, with 21 bases between them. The CDR3 totals 16 residues. CDR3 nucleotide sequence: TGTGCCAGCAGCCACAAAGTAGCCTACGGGTCGGAGACCCAGTACTTC. As protein: CASSHKVAYGSETQYF.

The V gene is TRBV11-3, the J gene TRBJ2-1; D perhaps matches TRBD2 (6 bases). The CDR3 has 15 amino acids. V was trimmed by 5 bases and J by 5 bases, leaving 16 bases between them. Per the germline V gene, CDR1 is SGHNT and CDR2 is YENEEA. The CDR3 reads CASSPGTARNNEQFF. The CDR3 DNA reads as TGTGCCAGCAGCCCTGGGACTGCAAGAAACAATGAGCAGTTCTTC.

This sequence joins TRBV21-1 and TRBJ2-5; the D call of TRBD2 is as the table states it, not checked on the DNA. TRBV21-1 is a pseudogene. The CDR3 has 12 residues. The CDR3: CASSKGEETQYF. CDR3 nucleotide sequence: TGTGCCAGCAGCAAAGGGGAGGAGACCCAGTACTTC.

The CDR3 loop is CASMGAGLAGGNEQFF. In nucleotides, the CDR3 is TGTGCCAGCATGGGGGCGGGACTAGCGGGAGGTAATGAGCAGTTCTTC. The genes are TRBV28 and TRBJ2-1, with 15 nucleotides matching TRBD2. The CDR3 loop spans 16 amino acids. Germline V gene sequence: CDR1 MDHEN, CDR2 SYDVKM. The V segment lost 7 bases and the J segment 7 bases; nucleotides outside the gene matches: 8.

V gene TRBV19 combines with J gene TRBJ1-5; TRBD1 aligns across 7 bases. Per the germline V gene, CDR1 is LNHDA and CDR2 is SQIVND (reference sequence). The CDR3 sequence is 16 residues long. Trimming removed 3 bases from V and 5 bases from J; junction bases left unmatched: 10. CDR3 residues: CASSIRRLGGDQPQHF. The DNA for the CDR3 is TGTGCCAGTAGTATTCGCCGGTTAGGGGGCGATCAGCCCCAGCATTTT.

CDR3 nucleotides: TGTGCTAGTGGGGTTACTAGCGGTTTCTACAATGAGCAGTTCTTC. Residues: CASGVTSGFYNEQFF. The J gene is TRBJ2-1, the V gene TRBV12-5; 8 positions match TRBD2. The length of the CDR3 is 15 residues. The germline V gene has CDR1 LGHNT and CDR2 FRNRAP. V trimming: 6 bases; J trimming: 3 bases; junction bases outside the gene matches: 7.

This sequence joins TRBV2 and TRBJ2-7; D is ambiguous. The length of the CDR3 is 13 residues. Trimming took off 3 bases at V and 6 bases at J, with 12 bases between the two ends. CDR1 and CDR2 from the germline V gene are SNHLY and FYNNEI. The CDR3: CASSDTGFGEQYF. The DNA of the CDR3 is TGTGCCAGCAGTGACACGGGTTTTGGCGAGCAGTACTTC.

The chain links TRBV10-1 to TRBJ2-3, with D hard to call. The CDR3 is 13 residues long. Germline CDR1 and CDR2: WNHNN and SYGVQD (reference sequence). Trimming took off 5 bases at V and 0 bases at J, with 6 bases between the two ends. CDR3 coding DNA: TGCGCCAGCAGTCCGACTAGCACAGATACGCAGTATTTT. Its translation is CASSPTSTDTQYF.

Written as DNA, the CDR3 is TGTGCCAGCAGTGAGAGAGGGTGGTATGGCTACACCTTC. It yields the protein CASSERGWYGYTF. The chain uses TRBV2 and TRBJ1-2; D unclear. This CDR3 spans 13 amino acids. V was clipped by 3 bases and J by 5 bases, with 10 bases between them. Per the germline V gene, CDR1 is SNHLY and CDR2 is FYNNEI.

The chain couples TRBV28 to TRBJ2-3; D gene uncertain. The germline CDR1 and CDR2 sequences are MDHEN and SYDVKM. CDR3 length: 12 amino acids. Between the trimmed V and J ends, which lost 5 bases and 6 bases, there was a span of 9 bases. The CDR3 protein is CASSPHLDTQYF. Written as DNA, the CDR3 is TGTGCCAGCAGTCCCCACTTGGATACGCAGTATTTT.